This TCR beta chain was retrieved from a study of PD-L1 blockade in urothelial cancer. Study-level background: About 85% of the roughly 29 patients comprised males who had bladder-origin urothelial cancer. At 3 weeks (second dose) and 6 weeks after starting treatment, blood was analyzed. Peripheral blood specimens exhibited a median yield of around 130,000 T cells.

Regarding time point: peripheral blood 6 weeks after treatment start. Profiling relied on immunoSEQ multiplex PCR, and the TCRdb table lists in-frame clones only, not all of them. The sample consists of approximately 47,000 clones, approximately 80% of them appearing once. For this clone: Its target is unknown.

General study points: Larger 3-week expansion of tumor-associated blood clones was seen in durable-benefit patients.

Trimming removed 5 bases at V and 6 bases at J, with 14 bases between. Looked up from germline, CDR1 is MDHEN and CDR2 is SYDVKM. The CDR3 runs 13 residues. The chain has TRBV28 and TRBJ2-7; weak D call: TRBD2 (6 bases). The sequence was obtained from a man between 65 and 80 years old with urothelial cancer. The sequencing here drew on PBMCs, taken around atezolizumab (anti-PD-L1) treatment. The DNA of the CDR3 is TGTGCCAGCAGTGGCGGGACCCTCGGCGAGCAGTACTTC. This sequence encodes CASSGGTLGEQYF.